What follows are 12 T cell receptor beta chains derived from one specimen sequenced in a study of STAT5B mutations in CD4+ large granular lymphocyte leukemia. Sequenced by immunoSEQ multiplex PCR; TCRdb stores in-frame clones only, minus some. The table has some 32,000 clones, approximately 80% seen once. Material for sequencing was CD4+ T cells from blood buffy coats. The source is a human donor in good health.

This clone was observed a single time. The genes are TRBV2 and TRBJ1-1, with D possibly TRBD1 on 5 matching bases. The CDR3 covers 13 residues. V was clipped by 8 bases and J by 4 bases, with 14 bases between them. Germline V CDR1 and CDR2: SNHLY, FYNNEI. CDR3 coding DNA: TGTGCCAGCCTGCGGGAGGGACCCACTGAAGCTTTCTTT. It specifies CASLREGPTEAFF. The complete variable domain, with remaining parts taken from reference TRBV2 and TRBJ1-1, reads EPEVTQTPSHQVTQMGQEVILRCVPISNHLYFYWYRQILGQKVEFLVSFYNNEISEKSEIFDDQFSVERPDGSNFTLKIRSTKLEDSAMYFCASLREGPTEAFFGQGTRLTVV.

The V call is TRBV2, the J call TRBJ2-1; 9 bases match TRBD2. This CDR3 spans 15 amino acids. The V gene's germline CDR1 is SNHLY and CDR2 FYNNEI. The ends lost 2 bases at V and 5 bases at J; junction bases unmatched: 4. The CDR3 protein is CASSEFSSGNNEQFF. The CDR3 DNA sequence: TGTGCCAGCAGTGAATTTTCTAGCGGGAACAATGAGCAGTTCTTC.

This chain links TRBV27 with TRBJ2-3, with 14 nucleotides matching TRBD2. V dropped 9 bases and J dropped 4; count of bases not matched to a gene: 3. Germline CDR1 reads MNHEY; CDR2 reads SMNVEV (reference sequence). The CDR3 sequence is 14 residues long. This chain's CDR3 is CASRTSGRPDTQYF. CDR3 DNA sequence: TGTGCCAGTCGGACTAGCGGGAGGCCAGATACGCAGTATTTT.

V and J are TRBV4-2 and TRBJ2-1, with D unresolved. Trimming took 0 bases from V and 1 from J, leaving 10 bases between them. The CDR3 runs 16 residues. Germline CDR1 reads LGHNA; CDR2 reads YNFKEQ. Written as DNA, the CDR3 is TGTGCCAGCAGCCAAGATATTCGTGGGTCCTACAATGAGCAGTTCTTC. Its protein is CASSQDIRGSYNEQFF.

The chain links TRBV2 to TRBJ1-2; D is ambiguous. CDR3 length: 14 residues. The V gene lost 2 bases and the J gene lost 1 base, with 8 bases spanning the gap. Germline loops: CDR1 SNHLY, CDR2 FYNNEI. The CDR3 nucleotides are TGTGCCAGCAGTGAACGAAGGGATAACTATGGCTACACCTTC. Translating gives CASSERRDNYGYTF.

The rearrangement uses TRBV5-1 and TRBJ2-7, with 10 bases that match TRBD1. In germline, CDR1 is SGHRS, CDR2 YFSETQ. This CDR3 contains 17 residues. Unmatched junction bases numbered 11, after V lost 4 bases and J lost 1 base. The CDR3 loop is CASSATLPGQGSYEQYF. CDR3 bases: TGCGCCAGCAGCGCTACGTTACCGGGACAGGGGTCCTACGAGCAGTACTTC. The full variable domain, in which reference TRBV5-1 and TRBJ2-7 provide the parts outside the CDR3, is KAGVTQTPRYLIKTRGQQVTLSCSPISGHRSVSWYQQTPGQGLQFLFEYFSETQRNKGNFPGRFSGRQFSNSRSEMNVSTLELGDSALYLCASSATLPGQGSYEQYFGPGTRLTVT.

The chain combines TRBV6-1 with TRBJ2-1; 7 nucleotides match TRBD1. V was pared by 2 bases and J by 6 bases, with 13 bases of the junction left unmatched. Germline lookup yields CDR1 MNHNS and CDR2 SASEGT. The CDR3 contains 17 residues. Here the CDR3 reads CASSELQGSDIVNEQFF. The CDR3 region has the DNA TGTGCCAGCAGTGAACTACAGGGGTCGGATATCGTCAATGAGCAGTTCTTC.

This clone came up a few times. The chain has TRBV28 and TRBJ1-1; D is perhaps TRBD1 (5 bases). V dropped 5 bases and J dropped 1 base, with 11 bases sitting between them. The CDR3 spans 14 residues. CDR1 MDHEN and CDR2 SYDVKM come from the germline V gene. CDR3 nucleotides: TGTGCCAGCAGTCCTCCGACAGAGAACACTGAAGCTTTCTTT. It codes for CASSPPTENTEAFF.

This clone was seen just once. The chain is built from TRBV19 and TRBJ2-7; a weak D match, TRBD1 (5 bases). Germline V gene data show CDR1 as LNHDA and CDR2 as SQIVND (reference sequence). CDR3 length: 14 residues. V was cut by 5 bases and J by 4 bases, with 15 bases left in between. CDR3 in amino acids: CASSEQAQGYEQYF. In DNA form, the CDR3 reads TGTGCCAGTAGTGAACAGGCGCAGGGTTACGAGCAGTACTTC.

The chain links TRBV15 to TRBJ2-3, with TRBD1 matching over 7 bases. V was pared by 1 base and J by 6 bases, with 10 bases of the junction left unmatched. Germline CDR1 reads LNHNV; CDR2 reads YYDKDF (reference sequence). This CDR3 comprises 16 residues. The CDR3 DNA follows: TGTGCCACCAGCAGAGGAGCCGGGACAGCGATGGATACGCAGTATTTT. This gives the protein CATSRGAGTAMDTQYF.

The rearrangement uses TRBV11-2 and TRBJ2-5; no clear D. The CDR3 covers 12 residues. In germline, CDR1 is SGHAT, CDR2 FQNNGV. Between the trimmed V and J ends, which lost 3 bases and 6 bases, there was a span of 8 bases. The CDR3 loop reads CASSLVLKTQYF. The CDR3 nucleotides read TGTGCCAGCAGCTTGGTGTTGAAGACCCAGTACTTC.

The V gene is TRBV6-5, the J gene TRBJ2-3; D is ambiguous. The CDR3 runs 14 residues. V dropped 0 bases and J dropped 2 bases, with 6 bases sitting between them. Germline loops: CDR1 MNHEY, CDR2 SVGAGI. The CDR3 region is CASSYSESTDTQYF. The CDR3 DNA reads TGTGCCAGCAGTTACTCGGAATCCACAGATACGCAGTATTTT.